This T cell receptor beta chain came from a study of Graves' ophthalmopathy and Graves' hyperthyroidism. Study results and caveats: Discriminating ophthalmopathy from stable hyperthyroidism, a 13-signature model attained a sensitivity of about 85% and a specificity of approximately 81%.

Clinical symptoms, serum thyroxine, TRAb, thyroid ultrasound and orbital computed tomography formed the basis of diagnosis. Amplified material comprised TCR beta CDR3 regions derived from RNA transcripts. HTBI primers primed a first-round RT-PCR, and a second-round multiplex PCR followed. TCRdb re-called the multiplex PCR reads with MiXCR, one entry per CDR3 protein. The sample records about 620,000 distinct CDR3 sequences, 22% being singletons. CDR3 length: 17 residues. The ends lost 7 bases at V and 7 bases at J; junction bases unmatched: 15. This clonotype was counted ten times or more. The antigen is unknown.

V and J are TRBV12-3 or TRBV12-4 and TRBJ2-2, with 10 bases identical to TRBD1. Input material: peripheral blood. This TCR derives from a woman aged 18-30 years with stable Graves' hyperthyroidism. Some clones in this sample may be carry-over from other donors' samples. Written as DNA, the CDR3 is TGTGCCAGCAACGACAGGGGGCGGGGGGCGATGGTCGGGGAGCTGTTTTTT. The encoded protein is CASNDRGRGAMVGELFF.